Each of the 6 T cell receptor beta chains below was sequenced from the same sample in a study of blood T cells in healthy people across ages. Primers used in a second PCR of roughly 6 to 11 cycles were a sample-barcoded 5' primer and a J-beta primer mix. TCRdb reprocessed the 5' RACE reads with MiXCR, giving one entry per CDR3 protein. The repertoire holds around 710,000 distinct CDR3 sequences, with roughly two fifths as singletons. Sequenced: blood. The receptors originated from a woman aged 55-69 years in good health.

The chain couples TRBV7-6 to TRBJ1-1, with 7 bases fitting TRBD1. The CDR3 covers 12 residues. V lost 5 bases and J lost 8; bases outside the gene matches: 5. CDR1 and CDR2 (germline): SGHVS, FNYEAQ. CDR3 loop: CASSPTTGEAFF. The DNA for the CDR3 is TGTGCCAGCAGCCCGACGACAGGGGAAGCTTTCTTT. Based on the CDR3 plus reference TRBV7-6 and TRBJ1-1, the full variable domain is GAGVSQSPRYKVTKRGQDVALRCDPISGHVSLYWYRQALGQGPEFLTYFNYEAQQDKSGLPNDRFSAERPEGSISTLTIQRTEQRDSAMYRCASSPTTGEAFFGQGTRLTVV.

This clonotype was seen a handful of times. The V gene is TRBV6-5, the J gene TRBJ2-1; 9 nucleotides match TRBD2. The length of the CDR3 is 15 residues. The germline CDR1 and CDR2 sequences are MNHEY and SVGAGI. The V gene end was trimmed by 5 bases and the J gene end by 8 bases; junction bases not matched to a gene: 10. The CDR3 DNA reads as TGTGCCAGCAGTACGGGACTAGCCGAGAGGTATGAGCAGTTCTTC. This gives the protein CASSTGLAERYEQFF.

The chain recombines TRBV4-3 with TRBJ1-6; no firm D call. With 1 base removed from V and 9 bases from J, the gap between germline ends came to 16 bases. Germline CDR1 reads LGHNA; CDR2 reads YSLEER. The CDR3 has 16 residues. The CDR3 region has the DNA TGCGCCAGCAGCCAAGGGGTGCAGTTTGGGCCTTCACCCCTCCACTTT. This translates into CASSQGVQFGPSPLHF.

This clonotype was counted only a few times. This chain joins TRBV9 and TRBJ2-5; D possibly matches TRBD1 or TRBD2 (6 bases each). The V and J ends lost 0 bases and 1 base respectively, with 10 bases between them. The CDR3 runs 15 residues. The V gene's germline CDR1 is SGDLS and CDR2 YYNGEE. The CDR3 is CASSVVPGAQETQYF. DNA for the CDR3: TGTGCCAGCAGCGTAGTTCCGGGGGCCCAAGAGACCCAGTACTTC.

The sample holds many counts of this clonotype. This rearrangement joins TRBV6-5 to TRBJ2-1; no definite D call. Germline assignment: CDR1 MNHEY and CDR2 SVGAGI. V lost 2 bases, J lost 6 bases, and 5 bases lay in between. The CDR3 has 12 amino acids. As DNA, the CDR3 is TGTGCCAGCAGTTACGGCGGCAATGAGCAGTTCTTC. It yields the protein CASSYGGNEQFF.

The chain employs TRBV7-9 and TRBJ2-3; D gene ambiguous. The CDR3 covers 13 residues. V lost 2 bases and J lost 4, with 7 bases in between. Germline V lookup: CDR1 SEHNR, CDR2 FQNEAQ (reference sequence). CDR3 sequence reads: CASSLTVSDTQYF. CDR3 nucleotide sequence: TGTGCCAGCAGCTTAACAGTATCAGATACGCAGTATTTT.